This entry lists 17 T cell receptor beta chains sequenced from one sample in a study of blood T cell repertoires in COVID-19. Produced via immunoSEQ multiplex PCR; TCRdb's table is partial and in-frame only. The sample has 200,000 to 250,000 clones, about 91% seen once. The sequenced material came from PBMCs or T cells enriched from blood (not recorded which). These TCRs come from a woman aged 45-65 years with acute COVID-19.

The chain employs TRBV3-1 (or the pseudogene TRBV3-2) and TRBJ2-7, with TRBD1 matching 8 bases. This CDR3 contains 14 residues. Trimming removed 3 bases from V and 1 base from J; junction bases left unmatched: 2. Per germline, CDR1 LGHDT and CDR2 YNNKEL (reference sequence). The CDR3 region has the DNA TGTGCCAGCAGCCACGGACAGGGTTCCTACGAGCAGTACTTC. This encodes CASSHGQGSYEQYF.

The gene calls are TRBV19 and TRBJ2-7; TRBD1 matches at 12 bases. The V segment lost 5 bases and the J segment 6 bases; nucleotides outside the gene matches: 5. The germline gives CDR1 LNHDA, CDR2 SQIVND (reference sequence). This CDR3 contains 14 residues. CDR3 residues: CASSHRDRGLEQYF. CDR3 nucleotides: TGTGCCAGTAGTCACCGGGACAGGGGGCTCGAGCAGTACTTC.

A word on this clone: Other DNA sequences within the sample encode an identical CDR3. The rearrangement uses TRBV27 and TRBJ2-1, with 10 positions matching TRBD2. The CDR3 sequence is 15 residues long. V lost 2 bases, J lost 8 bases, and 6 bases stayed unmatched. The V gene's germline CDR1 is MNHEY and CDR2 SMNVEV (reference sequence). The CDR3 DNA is TGTGCCAGCAGTTTAAGCGGGAGGGCCTTAGATGAGCAGTTCTTC. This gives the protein CASSLSGRALDEQFF.

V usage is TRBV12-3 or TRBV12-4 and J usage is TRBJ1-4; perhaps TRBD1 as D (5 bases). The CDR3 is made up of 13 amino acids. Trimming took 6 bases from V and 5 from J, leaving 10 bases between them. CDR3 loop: CASRSRANEKLFF. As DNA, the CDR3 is TGTGCCAGCAGGAGCAGGGCCAATGAAAAACTGTTTTTT.

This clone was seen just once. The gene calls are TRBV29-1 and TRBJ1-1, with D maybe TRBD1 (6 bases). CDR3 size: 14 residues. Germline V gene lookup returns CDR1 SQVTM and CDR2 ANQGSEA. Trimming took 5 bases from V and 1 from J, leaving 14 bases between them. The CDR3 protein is CSVLGQPSNTEAFF. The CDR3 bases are TGCAGCGTTCTCGGACAGCCCTCGAACACTGAAGCTTTCTTT.

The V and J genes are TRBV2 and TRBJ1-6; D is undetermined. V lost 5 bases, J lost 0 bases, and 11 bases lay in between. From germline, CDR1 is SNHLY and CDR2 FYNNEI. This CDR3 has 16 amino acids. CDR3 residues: CASSPRESSYNSPLHF. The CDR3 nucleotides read TGTGCCAGCAGTCCCCGGGAGAGCTCCTATAATTCACCCCTCCACTTT. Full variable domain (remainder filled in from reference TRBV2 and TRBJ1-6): EPEVTQTPSHQVTQMGQEVILRCVPISNHLYFYWYRQILGQKVEFLVSFYNNEISEKSEIFDDQFSVERPDGSNFTLKIRSTKLEDSAMYFCASSPRESSYNSPLHFGNGTRLTVT.

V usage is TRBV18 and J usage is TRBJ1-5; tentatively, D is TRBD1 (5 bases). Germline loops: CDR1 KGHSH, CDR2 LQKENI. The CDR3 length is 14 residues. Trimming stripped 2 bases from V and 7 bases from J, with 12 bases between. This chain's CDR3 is CASSPGGGGQPQHF. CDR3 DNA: TGTGCCAGCTCACCAGGGGGAGGCGGGCAGCCCCAGCATTTT.

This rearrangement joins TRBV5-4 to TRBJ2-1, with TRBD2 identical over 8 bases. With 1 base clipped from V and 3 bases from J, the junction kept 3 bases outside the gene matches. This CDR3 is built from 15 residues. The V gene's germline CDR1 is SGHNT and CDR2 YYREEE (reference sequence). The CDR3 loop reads CASSLSLAGYNEQFF. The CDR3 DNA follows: TGTGCCAGCAGCTTGTCCCTAGCGGGCTACAATGAGCAGTTCTTC.

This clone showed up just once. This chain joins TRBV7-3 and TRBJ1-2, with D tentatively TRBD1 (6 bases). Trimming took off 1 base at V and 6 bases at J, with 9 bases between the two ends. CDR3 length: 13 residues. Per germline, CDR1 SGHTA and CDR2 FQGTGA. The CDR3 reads CASSLMAGDGYTF. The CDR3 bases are TGTGCCAGCAGCTTAATGGCAGGGGATGGCTACACCTTC.

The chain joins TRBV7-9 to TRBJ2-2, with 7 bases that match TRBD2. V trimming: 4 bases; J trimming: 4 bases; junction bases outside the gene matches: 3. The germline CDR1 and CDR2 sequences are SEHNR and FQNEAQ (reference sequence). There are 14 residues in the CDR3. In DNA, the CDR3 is TGTGCCAGCAGCTGGACTAGAATCACCGGGGAGCTGTTTTTT. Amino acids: CASSWTRITGELFF.

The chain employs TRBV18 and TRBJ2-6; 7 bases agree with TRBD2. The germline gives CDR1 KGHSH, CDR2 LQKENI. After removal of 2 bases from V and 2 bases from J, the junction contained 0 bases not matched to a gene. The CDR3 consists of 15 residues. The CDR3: CASSPGGAGANVLTF. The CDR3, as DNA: TGTGCCAGCTCACCAGGGGGGGCTGGGGCCAACGTCCTGACTTTC.

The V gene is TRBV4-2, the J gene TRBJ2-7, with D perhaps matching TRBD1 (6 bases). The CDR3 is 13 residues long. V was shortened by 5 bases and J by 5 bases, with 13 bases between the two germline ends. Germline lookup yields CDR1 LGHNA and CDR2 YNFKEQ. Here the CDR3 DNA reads TGTGCCAGCAGCAACCAGGGGATCAACGAGCAGTACTTC. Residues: CASSNQGINEQYF.

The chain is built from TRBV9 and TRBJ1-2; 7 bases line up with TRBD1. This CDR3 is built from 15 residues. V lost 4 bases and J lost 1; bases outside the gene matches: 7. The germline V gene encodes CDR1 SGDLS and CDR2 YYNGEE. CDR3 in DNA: TGTGCCAGCAGCCGAACAGGGGCCATTAACTATGGCTACACCTTC. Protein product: CASSRTGAINYGYTF.

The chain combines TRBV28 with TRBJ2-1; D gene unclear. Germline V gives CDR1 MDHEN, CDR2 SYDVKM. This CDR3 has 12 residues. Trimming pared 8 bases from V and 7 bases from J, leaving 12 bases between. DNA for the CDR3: TGTGCCAGCCAGGTGTCGCGTAATGAGCAGTTCTTC. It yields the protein CASQVSRNEQFF.

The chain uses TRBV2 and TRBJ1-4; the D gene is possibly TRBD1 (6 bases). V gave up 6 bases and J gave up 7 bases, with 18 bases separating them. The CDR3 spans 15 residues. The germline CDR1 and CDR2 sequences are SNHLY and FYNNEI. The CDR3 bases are TGTGCCAGCAGGAACCTAGGGGGGGGGCGTGAAAAACTGTTTTTT. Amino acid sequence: CASRNLGGGREKLFF. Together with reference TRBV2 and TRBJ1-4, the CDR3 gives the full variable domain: EPEVTQTPSHQVTQMGQEVILRCVPISNHLYFYWYRQILGQKVEFLVSFYNNEISEKSEIFDDQFSVERPDGSNFTLKIRSTKLEDSAMYFCASRNLGGGREKLFFGSGTQLSVL.

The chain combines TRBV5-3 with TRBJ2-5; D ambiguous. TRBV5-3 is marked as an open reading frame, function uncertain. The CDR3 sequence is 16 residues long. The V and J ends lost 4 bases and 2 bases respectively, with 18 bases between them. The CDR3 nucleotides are TGTGCCAGAAGCCACTTAGTTCCCCTCCAACAAGAGACCCAGTACTTC. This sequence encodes CARSHLVPLQQETQYF.

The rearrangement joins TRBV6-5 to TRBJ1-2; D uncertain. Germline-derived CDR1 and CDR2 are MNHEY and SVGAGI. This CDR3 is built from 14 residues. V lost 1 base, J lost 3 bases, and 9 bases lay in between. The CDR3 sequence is CASSYFGEHYGYTF. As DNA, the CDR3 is TGTGCCAGCAGTTACTTCGGGGAGCACTATGGCTACACCTTC.